This T cell receptor (beta chain) was captured in a study of T-cell reconstitution after alpha-beta-depleted transplantation in children. The authors prepared the TCRbeta library with unique molecular identifiers. TCRdb reprocessed the PCR reads via MiXCR and lists one record per CDR3 protein. The sample records hundreds of thousands of distinct CDR3 sequences, 13% being singletons. This clonotype came up a few times. J lost 11 bases, V lost 6 bases, and 8 bases had no gene match. Looked up from germline, CDR1 is MNHEY and CDR2 is SVGEGT. The CDR3 contains 13 residues. This sequence was found in a male patient aged 10 to 17 who had a stem cell transplant for acute myeloid leukemia, so the T cells may come from the graft donor. The specimen comprised PBMCs, mostly from graft donor cells, sampled 360 days after TCRalphabeta/CD19-depleted stem cell transplant. The chain recombines TRBV6-2 or TRBV6-3 with TRBJ2-3; 10 bases match TRBD2. The CDR3 region is CASRLAGPPGQYF. Here the CDR3 DNA reads TGTGCCAGCAGACTAGCGGGACCCCCCGGGCAGTATTTT.